The 19 T cell receptor beta chains below all came from one sample that was sequenced in a study of Ad26.COV2.S vaccination and SARS-CoV-2 variants. Documented treatment: 15 to 20 received Ad26.COV2.S at low or high dose, single or two shots; 5 received placebo; per-sample allocation not given. Samples were taken on day 63 after the first vaccine or placebo injection. Assay: immunoSEQ multiplex PCR; the TCRdb copy retains only in-frame clones and omits some. The sample holds hundreds of thousands of clones, approximately 81% seen once. Sequenced here: peripheral blood, sampled in a trial of Ad26.COV2.S vaccine versus placebo. These receptors all stem from a person between 18 and 59 years old who received the Ad26.COV2.S COVID-19 vaccine or a placebo.

This chain uses TRBV7-6 with TRBJ2-2; D may match TRBD1 or TRBD2 (5 bases each). This CDR3 is 14 amino acids long. Trimming took off 9 bases at V and 7 bases at J, with 18 bases between the two ends. Looked up from germline, CDR1 is SGHVS and CDR2 is FNYEAQ. In nucleotides, the CDR3 is TGTGCCAGTGGGGACCCCAACGGAAACGGGGAGCTGTTTTTT. It specifies CASGDPNGNGELFF.

This clone came up a few times. The rearrangement uses TRBV5-1 and TRBJ2-3; TRBD2 matches at 11 bases. The CDR3 loop spans 16 amino acids. V was clipped by 2 bases and J by 3 bases; unmatched bases: 5. Per the germline V gene, CDR1 is SGHRS and CDR2 is YFSETQ. As DNA, the CDR3 is TGCGCCAGCAGCTTTCACGGGACTAGCGGAACAGATACGCAGTATTTT. Translating it yields CASSFHGTSGTDTQYF.

The chain employs TRBV15 and TRBJ2-2; 7 nucleotides line up with TRBD1. In germline, CDR1 is LNHNV, CDR2 YYDKDF (reference sequence). This CDR3 contains 14 residues. Germline trimming cut 5 bases from V and 2 bases from J; bases unmatched to any gene: 2. The CDR3 protein is CATSDRDNTGELFF. CDR3 sequence (DNA): TGTGCCACCAGCGACAGGGATAACACCGGGGAGCTGTTTTTT.

This clone was counted only a few times. V is TRBV7-9 and J is TRBJ1-1; possible D gene TRBD1, 5 bases. CDR1 SEHNR and CDR2 FQNEAQ come from the germline V gene (reference sequence). V was shortened by 1 base and J by 5 bases, with 14 bases between the two germline ends. This CDR3 has 15 amino acids. CDR3 residues: CASSLVGREGTEAFF. CDR3 nucleotides: TGTGCCAGCAGCTTAGTGGGCAGGGAGGGGACTGAAGCTTTCTTT.

The rearrangement links TRBV3-1 (or the pseudogene TRBV3-2) to TRBJ1-3, with D possibly being TRBD1 (5 bases). The V gene's germline CDR1 is LGHDT and CDR2 YNNKEL (reference sequence). The CDR3 has 13 residues. V lost 9 bases and J 0 bases, leaving 9 bases between the germline ends. The CDR3 region is CASRGHSGNTIYF. The CDR3 region has the DNA TGTGCCAGTAGGGGCCACTCTGGAAACACCATATATTTT.

This clone was counted once. The chain has TRBV18 and TRBJ2-1; D possibly uses TRBD1 or TRBD2 (5 bases each). Germline CDR1 and CDR2: KGHSH and LQKENI. The CDR3 is 15 amino acids. Trimming pared 8 bases from V and 0 bases from J, leaving 14 bases between. The chain's CDR3 is CASGTPKSSYNEQFF. CDR3 sequence (DNA): TGTGCCAGCGGGACCCCCAAAAGCTCCTACAATGAGCAGTTCTTC. Looking up the rest from reference TRBV18 and TRBJ2-1 gives the full variable domain: NAGVMQNPRHLVRRRGQEARLRCSPMKGHSHVYWYRQLPEEGLKFMVYLQKENIIDESGMPKERFSAEFPKEGPSILRIQQVVRGDSAAYFCASGTPKSSYNEQFFGPGTRLTVL.

V usage is TRBV9 and J usage is TRBJ1-4, with D unresolved. The germline gives CDR1 SGDLS, CDR2 YYNGEE. V shed 0 bases and J shed 3 bases, with 9 bases lying between them. The CDR3 extends over 15 amino acids. The CDR3 DNA sequence: TGTGCCAGCAGCGTAGGAAGGTCCTCTAATGAAAAACTGTTTTTT. Protein: CASSVGRSSNEKLFF.

This chain uses TRBV28 with TRBJ1-6; D ambiguous. From germline, CDR1 is MDHEN and CDR2 SYDVKM. The germline V and J ends were trimmed by 6 bases and 10 bases, with 10 bases remaining between them. The CDR3 consists of 12 residues. CDR3 loop: CASRSGSSPLHF. The CDR3, as DNA: TGTGCCAGCAGGTCGGGGTCCTCACCCCTCCACTTT.

The rearrangement joins TRBV10-3 to TRBJ2-3; TRBD1 is a possible D gene (6 bases). V dropped 3 bases and J dropped 7 bases, with 17 bases sitting between them. CDR3 length equals 15 residues. Germline V gives CDR1 ENHRY, CDR2 SYGVKD. The CDR3 sequence is CAISDWDMAPYTQYF. CDR3 DNA sequence: TGTGCCATCAGTGACTGGGACATGGCCCCATATACGCAGTATTTT.

In the case of this clone: The sample has other DNA sequences that encode this CDR3 too. The V call is TRBV7-2, the J call TRBJ2-1; 11 bases align to TRBD2. CDR3 length: 13 amino acids. The ends lost 1 base at V and 10 bases at J; junction bases unmatched: 0. Germline CDR1 and CDR2: SGHTA and FQGNSA. This CDR3 reads CASSLGLAGEQFF. As DNA, the CDR3 is TGTGCCAGCAGCTTAGGACTAGCGGGGGAGCAGTTCTTC.

V and J are TRBV6-5 and TRBJ1-4; D gene ambiguous. Germline CDR1 is MNHEY and CDR2 is SVGAGI. The CDR3 covers 15 residues. Trimming stripped 6 bases from V and 5 bases from J, with 16 bases between. The CDR3 region has the DNA TGTGCCAGCAGGCAGAGCGGGTGGGGAAATGAAAAACTGTTTTTT. Its translation: CASRQSGWGNEKLFF.

The chain combines TRBV6-2 or TRBV6-3 with TRBJ2-5, with D unclear. Germline lookup yields CDR1 MNHEY and CDR2 SVGEGT. Trimming left V 2 bases short and J 1 base short, with 14 bases between. This CDR3 comprises 16 residues. The DNA of the CDR3 is TGTGCCAGCAGTTACGTCCCAGGCGCGATCCAAGAGACCCAGTACTTC. This translates into CASSYVPGAIQETQYF.

The V and J genes are TRBV3-1 (or the pseudogene TRBV3-2) and TRBJ1-6; tentative D call: TRBD1 (6 bases). The CDR3 runs 16 residues. V lost 0 bases and J lost 9, with 15 bases in between. Germline lookup yields CDR1 LGHDT and CDR2 YNNKEL (reference sequence). CDR3 sequence reads: CASSQDYTGRVSPLHF. In DNA form, the CDR3 reads TGTGCCAGCAGCCAAGATTATACAGGGAGGGTTTCACCCCTCCACTTT.

This chain connects TRBV30 to TRBJ1-2; weak D call: TRBD1 (6 bases). Between the trimmed V and J ends, which lost 0 bases and 7 bases, there was a span of 12 bases. CDR3 length: 13 amino acids. Germline V gene data show CDR1 as GTSNPN and CDR2 as SVGIG (reference sequence). The CDR3 sequence is CAWSVLGAGGYTF. CDR3 bases: TGTGCCTGGAGTGTTTTGGGGGCCGGTGGCTACACCTTC.

In this sample, this clone turned up once. V usage is TRBV5-1 and J usage is TRBJ2-1; tentative D call: TRBD2 (6 bases). The ends were cut back, 0 bases at V and 5 bases at J, with 12 bases in the middle. This CDR3 has 15 residues. Germline V lookup: CDR1 SGHRS, CDR2 YFSETQ. The CDR3 here is CASSLAGRMDNEQFF. Written as DNA, the CDR3 is TGCGCCAGCAGCTTGGCCGGGAGAATGGACAATGAGCAGTTCTTC.

The chain employs TRBV3-1 (or the pseudogene TRBV3-2) and TRBJ2-2; D is unresolved. The CDR3 totals 14 residues. CDR1 LGHDT and CDR2 YNNKEL come from the germline V gene (reference sequence). V lost 0 bases and J 5 bases, leaving 7 bases between the germline ends. The CDR3 region is CASSQDGWTGELFF. DNA of the CDR3: TGTGCCAGCAGCCAAGATGGGTGGACCGGGGAGCTGTTTTTT.

This chain uses TRBV29-1 with TRBJ1-2; 11 nucleotides line up with TRBD1. Germline V gene sequence: CDR1 SQVTM, CDR2 ANQGSEA. After removal of 2 bases from V and 7 bases from J, the junction contained 9 bases not matched to a gene. The CDR3 length is 15 residues. In DNA, the CDR3 is TGCAGCGTTGAATCTACCGGACAGGGGGCAGGTGGCTACACCTTC. The encoded protein is CSVESTGQGAGGYTF.

This clone came up once. The chain recombines TRBV3-1 (or the pseudogene TRBV3-2) with TRBJ2-7, with a weak D call TRBD2 (6 bases). Trimming stripped 2 bases from V and 5 bases from J, with 10 bases between. Germline lookup yields CDR1 LGHDT and CDR2 YNNKEL (reference sequence). There are 13 residues in the CDR3. The CDR3 here is CASSQRREHEQYF. In nucleotides, the CDR3 is TGTGCCAGCAGCCAACGTCGGGAGCACGAGCAGTACTTC.

The CDR3 bases are TGTGCCAGTAGTATGCTGGGCGCTCGAGGTTCCTACGAGCAGTACTTC. Translating it yields CASSMLGARGSYEQYF. V usage is TRBV19 and J usage is TRBJ2-7; no clear D. Per germline, CDR1 LNHDA and CDR2 SQIVND (reference sequence). V dropped 3 bases and J dropped 1 base, with 16 bases sitting between them. CDR3 length: 16 amino acids.